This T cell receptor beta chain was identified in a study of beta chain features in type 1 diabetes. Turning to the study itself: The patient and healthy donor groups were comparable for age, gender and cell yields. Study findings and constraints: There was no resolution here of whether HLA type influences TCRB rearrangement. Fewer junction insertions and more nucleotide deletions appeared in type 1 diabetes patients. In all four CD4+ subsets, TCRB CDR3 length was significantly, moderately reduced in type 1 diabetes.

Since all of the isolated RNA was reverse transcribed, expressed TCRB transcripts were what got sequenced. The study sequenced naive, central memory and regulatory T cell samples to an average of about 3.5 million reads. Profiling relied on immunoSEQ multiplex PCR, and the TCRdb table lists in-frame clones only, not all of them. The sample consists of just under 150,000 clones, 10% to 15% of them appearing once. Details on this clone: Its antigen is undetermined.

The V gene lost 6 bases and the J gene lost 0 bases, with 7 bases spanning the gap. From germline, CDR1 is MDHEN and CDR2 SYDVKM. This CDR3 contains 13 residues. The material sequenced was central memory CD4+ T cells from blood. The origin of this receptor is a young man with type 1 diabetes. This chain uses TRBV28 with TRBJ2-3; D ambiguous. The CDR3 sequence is CASRATSTDTQYF. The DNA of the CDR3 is TGTGCCAGCAGAGCGACTAGCACAGATACGCAGTATTTT.